These T cell receptor beta chains were read from a single sample in a study of CD8 T cells in ankylosing spondylitis. MiXCR, run by TCRdb on the 5' RACE reads, gives a single entry per CDR3 protein. The table shows 85,000 to 100,000 distinct CDR3 sequences, with about 8.1% occurring only once. Sequenced material: blood, either unsorted or a sorted T cell fraction (not recorded which). The receptors stem from a male donor with ankylosing spondylitis or in good health (not recorded which). CDR3s include the opening cysteine and the closing phenylalanine or tryptophan. A D gene is named only where the DNA matches it firmly. Where a row states a size, it is once, few, many or the class of an expanded clone; other rows omit it.

cdr3_aa,cdr3_nt,d_call,clone_size,v_call,j_call
CASTKGGFSTGQETQYF,TGTGCCAGCACTAAGGGGGGATTTAGTACGGGCCAAGAGACCCAGTACTTC,.,many,TRBV27,TRBJ2-5
CASSGRAGLEQFF,TGTGCCAGTAGTGGACGAGCCGGACTTGAGCAGTTCTTC,.,few,TRBV19,TRBJ2-1
CATSRDLDSVRYQPQHF,TGTGCCACCAGCAGAGATTTAGACAGTGTTAGGTATCAGCCCCAGCATTTT,.,many,TRBV15,TRBJ1-5
CASSYEGWQPQHF,TGTGCCAGCAGTTACGAGGGTTGGCAGCCCCAGCATTTT,.,many,TRBV6-6,TRBJ1-5
CASSLDVSETQYF,TGTGCCAGCAGTTTAGACGTCTCGGAGACCCAGTACTTC,.,many,TRBV28,TRBJ2-5
CATARGAETQYF,TGTGCCACAGCCCGAGGGGCAGAGACCCAGTACTTC,.,.,TRBV12-3/TRBV12-4,TRBJ2-5
CASSDGTPKSSGANVLTF,TGTGCCAGCAGTGATGGGACCCCTAAGTCGTCTGGGGCCAACGTCCTGACTTTC,.,few,TRBV2,TRBJ2-6
CASSLAGIFEDTQYF,TGTGCCAGCAGCTTAGCGGGGATTTTCGAGGATACGCAGTATTTT,.,many,TRBV11-1,TRBJ2-3
CASSLMLAVAEDNEQFF,TGTGCCAGCAGTTTAATGCTAGCGGTCGCTGAAGACAATGAGCAGTTCTTC,TRBD2,.,TRBV27,TRBJ2-1
CASNRAGGYEQYF,TGTGCCAGCAATAGGGCCGGAGGCTACGAGCAGTACTTC,.,.,TRBV28,TRBJ2-7
CSARWESKKTQYF,TGCAGTGCTAGATGGGAAAGTAAGAAGACCCAGTACTTC,.,few,TRBV20-1,TRBJ2-5
CASSLSSSYEQYF,TGTGCCAGCAGTTTATCAAGTTCCTACGAGCAGTACTTC,.,many,TRBV28,TRBJ2-7
CASSSGRTRTTGELFF,TGTGCCAGCAGTTCAGGACGGACTCGAACTACCGGGGAGCTGTTTTTT,.,.,TRBV27,TRBJ2-2
CASSFDRAKNIQYF,TGTGCCAGCAGCTTCGACCGAGCCAAAAACATTCAGTACTTC,.,medium-sized,TRBV7-8,TRBJ2-4
CASSRVPGQVSPLHF,TGTGCCAGCAGCCGAGTCCCGGGACAGGTTTCACCCCTCCACTTT,TRBD1,many,TRBV7-6,TRBJ1-6
CSAPLGGGVDTQYF,TGCAGTGCTCCCCTAGGGGGGGGTGTCGATACGCAGTATTTT,.,many,TRBV20-1,TRBJ2-3
CASSFPHGDSVNTGELFF,TGCGCCAGCAGCTTCCCGCACGGAGACAGCGTGAACACCGGGGAGCTGTTTTTT,.,many,TRBV5-1,TRBJ2-2
CASKLNSYEQYF,TGTGCCAGCAAACTGAACTCCTACGAGCAGTACTTC,.,many,TRBV6-1,TRBJ2-7
CASMDPPMNTEAFF,TGTGCCAGCATGGACCCCCCTATGAACACTGAAGCTTTCTTT,.,many,TRBV6-1,TRBJ1-1
CASSYADYYNEQFF,TGCGCCAGCAGTTACGCGGACTACTACAATGAGCAGTTCTTC,.,many,TRBV5-1,TRBJ2-1
CASSPTDLAGGRTQYF,TGTGCCAGCAGCCCAACCGACTTAGCGGGGGGGCGAACGCAGTATTTT,TRBD2,.,TRBV11-2,TRBJ2-3
CAISPGDRVVGYTF,TGTGCCATCAGCCCTGGGGACAGGGTAGTTGGCTACACCTTC,TRBD1,.,TRBV4-2,TRBJ1-2
CSAKDSSGNTIYF,TGCAGTGCAAAGGACAGCTCTGGAAACACCATATATTTT,.,.,TRBV20-1,TRBJ1-3
CASSLGQNNSPLHF,TGTGCCAGCAGCTTAGGCCAGAATAATTCACCCCTCCACTTT,.,many,TRBV7-6,TRBJ1-6
CSGAGLAGGIEVTDTQYF,TGCAGTGGCGCGGGATTAGCGGGGGGGATAGAGGTAACAGATACGCAGTATTTT,TRBD2,.,TRBV20-1,TRBJ2-3
CASSSRTASSEKLFF,TGTGCCAGCAGCTCCCGGACAGCCAGTAGCGAAAAACTGTTTTTT,.,.,TRBV7-9,TRBJ1-4
CASSLDGGGEQYF,TGTGCCAGCAGCTTAGATGGGGGAGGCGAGCAGTACTTC,.,.,TRBV7-8,TRBJ2-7
CASSPLRGQETQYF,TGTGCCAGCAGCCCATTACGGGGCCAAGAGACCCAGTACTTC,.,many,TRBV9,TRBJ2-5
CASSGGLGNEQFF,TGCGCCAGCAGCGGTGGACTTGGGAATGAGCAGTTCTTC,.,many,TRBV5-1,TRBJ2-1
CSAPTGTEQETQYF,TGCAGTGCCCCGACCGGGACGGAACAAGAGACCCAGTACTTC,.,many,TRBV20-1,TRBJ2-5
CASSVRGAGGQETQYF,TGTGCCAGCAGCGTACGGGGAGCGGGGGGTCAAGAGACCCAGTACTTC,TRBD2,many,TRBV9,TRBJ2-5
CASSLLTFRGGETQYF,TGTGCCAGCAGCTTACTTACTTTCCGGGGGGGAGAGACCCAGTACTTC,TRBD2,many,TRBV7-3,TRBJ2-5
CASSSNPGQGNEQFF,TGTGCCAGCAGCTCAAACCCGGGACAGGGAAATGAGCAGTTCTTC,TRBD1,few,TRBV7-3,TRBJ2-1
CASSPRPNEQFF,TGTGCCAGCAGCCCGAGGCCCAATGAGCAGTTCTTC,.,many,TRBV7-2,TRBJ2-1
CASSPGGLQPQHF,TGCGCCAGCAGCCCCGGGGGCCTTCAGCCCCAGCATTTT,.,many,TRBV4-1,TRBJ1-5
CSARVGSGGFEQYF,TGCAGTGCTAGAGTGGGTAGCGGGGGGTTCGAGCAGTACTTC,TRBD2,.,TRBV20-1,TRBJ2-7
CASRATGYEQYF,TGTGCCAGCAGGGCTACTGGATACGAGCAGTACTTC,.,many,TRBV25-1,TRBJ2-7
CASSQGGGTDTQYF,TGTGCCAGCAGCCAAGGTGGGGGAACAGATACGCAGTATTTT,.,.,TRBV7-8,TRBJ2-3
CTSSLVLLAGGSTDTQYF,TGTACCAGCAGTTTGGTTTTGCTAGCGGGGGGGTCCACAGATACGCAGTATTTT,TRBD2,.,TRBV2,TRBJ2-3
CASSSGLEVTQNEQFF,TGCGCCAGCAGCTCGGGACTAGAGGTAACACAAAATGAGCAGTTCTTC,TRBD2,many,TRBV5-1,TRBJ2-1
CAWSRNGGAGETQYF,TGTGCCTGGAGTAGGAACGGGGGGGCCGGGGAGACCCAGTACTTC,TRBD2,.,TRBV30,TRBJ2-5
CATSRQLAGIRSDTQYF,TGTGCCACCAGCAGACAACTAGCGGGGATAAGATCAGATACGCAGTATTTT,TRBD2,many,TRBV15,TRBJ2-3
CASSPDQGKSSPLHF,TGTGCCAGCAGCCCTGACCAGGGGAAAAGCTCACCCCTCCACTTT,.,many,TRBV9,TRBJ1-6
CASSELAGGTGELFF,TGTGCCAGCAGCGAACTAGCGGGGGGCACCGGGGAGCTGTTTTTT,TRBD2,many,TRBV7-6,TRBJ2-2
CASSAGLATQYF,TGTGCCAGCAGTGCGGGGTTGGCGACCCAGTACTTC,.,many,TRBV12-3/TRBV12-4,TRBJ2-5
CATSDPGTYEQYF,TGTGCCACCAGTGATCCTGGGACCTACGAGCAGTACTTC,.,.,TRBV24-1,TRBJ2-7
CASSLTLAGGGEETQYF,TGTGCCAGCAGCTTGACTCTAGCGGGGGGCGGTGAAGAGACCCAGTACTTC,TRBD2,many,TRBV5-5,TRBJ2-5
CASSPTGLAGATYNEQFF,TGTGCCAGCAGTCCCACGGGACTAGCGGGGGCCACTTACAATGAGCAGTTCTTC,TRBD2,many,TRBV28,TRBJ2-1
CASSLWTGRIQETQYF,TGCGCCAGCAGCCTATGGACAGGGAGGATTCAAGAGACCCAGTACTTC,TRBD1,many,TRBV5-1,TRBJ2-5
CASSQEVYDEQFF,TGCGCCAGCAGCCAAGAAGTCTATGATGAGCAGTTCTTC,.,many,TRBV4-1,TRBJ2-1
CASSIASGDEQYF,TGTGCCAGTAGTATAGCATCGGGCGACGAGCAGTACTTC,.,many,TRBV19,TRBJ2-7
CVSSSRGGSYNEQFF,TGTGTCAGCAGTTCTCGGGGGGGCTCCTACAATGAGCAGTTCTTC,TRBD2,many,TRBV6-5,TRBJ2-1
CASSPFSVSGYGYTF,TGTGCCAGCAGTCCCTTTTCGGTCTCCGGGTACGGCTACACCTTC,.,many,TRBV28,TRBJ1-2
CASSVGLTGELFF,TGTGCCAGCAGCGTAGGTTTGACCGGGGAGCTGTTTTTT,.,few,TRBV9,TRBJ2-2
CSVVRGPYEQYF,TGCAGCGTTGTTCGGGGCCCCTACGAGCAGTACTTC,.,many,TRBV29-1,TRBJ2-7
CASTSGLAGRGTQYF,.,.,many,TRBV19,TRBJ2-5
CSARRQEYNEQFF,TGCAGTGCTAGAAGACAGGAGTACAATGAGCAGTTCTTC,.,many,TRBV20-1,TRBJ2-1